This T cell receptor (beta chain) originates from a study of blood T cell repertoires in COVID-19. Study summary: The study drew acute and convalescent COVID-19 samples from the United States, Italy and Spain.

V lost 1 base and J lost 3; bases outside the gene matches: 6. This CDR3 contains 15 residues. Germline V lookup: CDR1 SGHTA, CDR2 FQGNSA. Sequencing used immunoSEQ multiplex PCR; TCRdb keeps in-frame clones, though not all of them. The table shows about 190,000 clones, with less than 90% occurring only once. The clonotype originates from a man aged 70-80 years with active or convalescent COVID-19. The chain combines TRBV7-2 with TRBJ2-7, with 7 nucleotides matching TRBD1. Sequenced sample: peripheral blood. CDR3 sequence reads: CASSLGTGPFYEQYF. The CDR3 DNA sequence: TGTGCCAGCAGCTTAGGGACAGGACCCTTCTACGAGCAGTACTTC. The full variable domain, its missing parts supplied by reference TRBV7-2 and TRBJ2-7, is GAGVSQSPSNKVTEKGKDVELRCDPISGHTALYWYRQSLGQGLEFLIYFQGNSAPDKSGLPSDRFSAERTGGSVSTLTIQRTQQEDSAVYLCASSLGTGPFYEQYFGPGTRLTVT.